A selection of T cell receptor beta chains follows, all from one sample in a study of cytomegalovirus exposure and HLA in healthy donors. Method: immunoSEQ multiplex PCR; TCRdb's copy keeps in-frame clones and lacks some. Of approximately 130,000 clones detected, around four fifths appear once; the ten largest clones hold approximately 1.1%. The specimen was PBMCs. The receptor set was obtained from a boy between 10 and 17 years old in good health and CMV-seronegative. CDR3s include the opening cysteine and the closing phenylalanine or tryptophan.

v_gene: TRBV5-6; j_gene: TRBJ1-1; CDR3aa: CASSLNTEAFF
v_gene: TRBV7-9; j_gene: TRBJ2-1; CDR3aa: CASSLLAGGNYNEQFF
v_gene: TRBV7-2; j_gene: TRBJ2-7; CDR3aa: CASSLAQRGGSGGQYF
v_gene: TRBV11-3; j_gene: TRBJ2-2; CDR3aa: CASSQTIREVTGELFF
v_gene: TRBV19; j_gene: TRBJ1-4; CDR3aa: CASSRAQGATNEKLFF
v_gene: TRBV21-1; j_gene: TRBJ2-3; CDR3aa: CASSKAGADTQYF
v_gene: TRBV6-5; j_gene: TRBJ1-1; CDR3aa: CASSNGSPEAFF
v_gene: TRBV30; j_gene: TRBJ1-2; CDR3aa: CAWSEGGDGYTF
v_gene: TRBV30; j_gene: TRBJ1-5; CDR3aa: CAWSVRGDQPQHF
v_gene: TRBV25-1; j_gene: TRBJ1-1; CDR3aa: CASRERHTTEAFF
v_gene: TRBV6-1; j_gene: TRBJ1-5; CDR3aa: CASSGVESQPQHF
v_gene: TRBV27; j_gene: TRBJ2-7; CDR3aa: CASSLSVSGRNEQYF
v_gene: TRBV6-6; j_gene: TRBJ2-1; CDR3aa: CASHRGHNNEQFF
v_gene: TRBV7-6; j_gene: TRBJ2-3; CDR3aa: CASSPPSGLLPDTQYF
v_gene: TRBV5-1; j_gene: TRBJ2-1; CDR3aa: CASSLGTSGYNEQFF
v_gene: TRBV19; j_gene: TRBJ2-7; CDR3aa: CASSFRWDNSYEQYF
v_gene: TRBV5-1; j_gene: TRBJ2-5; CDR3aa: CASRPTSGQETQYF
v_gene: TRBV10-3; j_gene: TRBJ2-5; CDR3aa: CAISVGGGDGETQYF
v_gene: TRBV4-1; j_gene: TRBJ2-4; CDR3aa: CASSQDSGRRAENIQYF
v_gene: TRBV5-1; j_gene: TRBJ2-3; CDR3aa: CASSLGGLPSTDTQYF
v_gene: TRBV27; j_gene: TRBJ2-7; CDR3aa: CASSSPGVSSYEQYF
v_gene: TRBV5-3; j_gene: TRBJ1-2; CDR3aa: CARSLGRVTVNGYTF
v_gene: TRBV11-3; j_gene: TRBJ2-7; CDR3aa: CASSRDRGLEQYF
v_gene: TRBV4-1; j_gene: TRBJ2-2; CDR3aa: CASSRGLAGEVGELFF
v_gene: TRBV11-2; j_gene: TRBJ2-7; CDR3aa: CASSLDFGEGPPYEQYF
v_gene: TRBV7-7; j_gene: TRBJ2-1; CDR3aa: CASSPGPGLAGREEQFF
v_gene: TRBV7-9; j_gene: TRBJ1-2; CDR3aa: CASSLGPGETYGYTF
v_gene: TRBV19; j_gene: TRBJ1-2; CDR3aa: CASGAVREGNYGYTF
v_gene: TRBV6-7; j_gene: TRBJ1-6; CDR3aa: CASTKDRGIYNSPLHF